The clone carrying this T cell receptor (beta chain) was observed many times. Its antigen is still unknown. This sample was taken from a study of blood T cells in healthy people across ages. About the research overall: Template switching captured about one barcoded beta molecule per two T cells. Findings of the study overall: Getting older went along with TCR beta diversity per million T cells dropping roughly linearly.

Trimming at V came to 4 bases and at J to 0 bases, leaving 10 bases not matched to a gene. The CDR3 is 19 residues long. Germline values: CDR1 SGDLS, CDR2 YYNGEE. Sample-barcoded 5' priming and a J-beta primer mix drove a second PCR of about 6 to 11 cycles. From the 5' RACE reads, TCRdb called clonotypes with MiXCR, one entry per CDR3 protein. This table holds fewer than 800,000 distinct CDR3 sequences, roughly 30% found once. Sequences were obtained from blood. The rearrangement uses TRBV9 and TRBJ2-1; 13 bases map to TRBD2. This receptor was identified in a woman over 75 in good health. The CDR3 loop is CASSPSGTSGVGSYNEQFF. CDR3 coding DNA: TGTGCCAGCAGCCCTAGTGGGACTAGCGGGGTTGGCTCCTACAATGAGCAGTTCTTC. Drawing the rest from reference TRBV9 and TRBJ2-1, the complete variable domain is DSGVTQTPKHLITATGQRVTLRCSPRSGDLSVYWYQQSLDQGLQFLIQYYNGEERAKGNILERFSAQQFPDLHSELNLSSLELGDSALYFCASSPSGTSGVGSYNEQFFGPGTRLTVL.